These 21 T cell receptor beta chains originate from one sample sequenced in a study of molecular identifiers for immune sequencing clone quantification. TCRdb analysed the PCR reads with MiXCR anew, one entry per CDR3 protein. The sample contains some 100,000 distinct CDR3 sequences, 15% to 20% of which appear only once. Source material: naive CD8+ T cells from blood, with Jurkat cell RNA spiked in. The subset: FACS-sorted CD8+CD4-CCR7+CD45RA+ naive T cells. All receptors derive from a human donor in good health. Some libraries in this study had Jurkat cell RNA spiked in.

This clonotype was seen many times. V and J are TRBV7-6 and TRBJ2-3, with unresolved D. The CDR3 is 14 residues long. The germline CDR1 and CDR2 sequences are SGHVS and FNYEAQ. With 5 bases removed from V and 0 bases from J, the gap between germline ends came to 9 bases. CDR3 DNA sequence: TGTGCCAGCAGCCTCACACGGAGCACAGATACGCAGTATTTT. Translating it yields CASSLTRSTDTQYF.

With respect to this clonotype: The CDR3 carries no conserved terminal phenylalanine or tryptophan, so it likely arises from a read error. The CDR3 is CSARGVGTPITHEQYL. The CDR3 DNA reads TGCAGTGCTAGAGGGGTGGGGACACCTATAACCCACGAGCAGTACCTC. The chain links TRBV20-1 to TRBJ2-7, with a weak D call TRBD1 (6 bases). Deletions cut 1 base from V and 5 bases from J, with 21 bases between. The CDR3 length is 16 residues. CDR1 is DFQATT and CDR2 is SNEGSKA in the germline V gene (reference sequence).

This clonotype came up many times. J is TRBJ2-3 and V is TRBV20-1; 8 bases agree with TRBD2. There are 17 residues in the CDR3. Germline assignment: CDR1 DFQATT and CDR2 SNEGSKA (reference sequence). The junction had 11 bases not matched to a gene; V was cut back by 3 bases and J by 0 bases. The DNA of the CDR3 is TGCAGTGCTAGTCGCCAGCAGCGGGAGCTGAGCACAGATACGCAGTATTTT. Translation gives CSASRQQRELSTDTQYF.

In regard to this clonotype: Compared with germline, one end of the junction differs, possibly owing to a read error. The chain links TRBV4-3 to TRBJ1-1, with TRBD1 matching 8 bases. In germline, CDR1 is LGHNA, CDR2 YSLEER. This CDR3 region has 17 residues. In DNA form, the CDR3 reads TGCGCCAGCGGCCAAGATCCTGCAGGGGGCTTTAACACTGAAGCTCTCTTT. It is translated as CASGQDPAGGFNTEALF.

Regarding this clonotype: A read error is possible here, since a much larger clone lies one base away. This rearrangement joins TRBV20-1 to TRBJ2-1, with D unresolved. This CDR3 is built from 13 residues. Germline V CDR1 and CDR2: DFQATT, SNEGSKA (reference sequence). CDR3 bases: TGCAGTGCCCGCCCGAGCTCCTACAATAAGCAGTTCTTC. This sequence encodes CSARPSSYNKQFF.

This clonotype was counted at least ten times. This chain connects TRBV10-2 to TRBJ1-6; D gene uncertain. Per the germline V gene, CDR1 is WSHSY and CDR2 is SAAADI. This CDR3 is 14 amino acids long. With 6 bases removed from V and 3 bases from J, the gap between germline ends came to 9 bases. CDR3 sequence: CASSPAGYNSPLHF. The CDR3 DNA sequence: TGCGCCAGCAGCCCCGCCGGCTATAATTCACCCCTCCACTTT.

In this sample, this clonotype turned up many times. The rearrangement links TRBV7-9 to TRBJ1-1, with 8 positions matching TRBD1. After removal of 5 bases from V and 1 base from J, the junction contained 6 bases not matched to a gene. Germline V gene data show CDR1 as SEHNR and CDR2 as FQNEAQ (reference sequence). CDR3 size: 15 residues. This chain's CDR3 is CASSHGTGKNTEAFF. The CDR3 DNA follows: TGTGCCAGCAGCCACGGGACAGGCAAGAACACTGAAGCTTTCTTT.

This clonotype occurred many times. The CDR3 loop is CASSDGTLLSHEQFF. As DNA, the CDR3 is TGTGCCAGCAGCGACGGGACTCTTCTCTCCCATGAGCAGTTCTTC. This chain uses TRBV7-2 with TRBJ2-1, with D perhaps TRBD2 (6 bases). Trimming took off 5 bases at V and 8 bases at J, with 19 bases between the two ends. The CDR3 runs to 15 residues. Germline loops: CDR1 SGHTA, CDR2 FQGNSA.

In its sample, this clonotype was seen many times. This chain joins TRBV30 and TRBJ2-7; possible D gene TRBD1, 6 bases. Germline V gene sequence: CDR1 GTSNPN, CDR2 SVGIG (reference sequence). This CDR3 spans 13 amino acids. The germline V and J ends were trimmed by 3 bases and 3 bases, with 12 bases remaining between them. The CDR3: CAWSPGHNYEQYF. CDR3 nucleotide sequence: TGTGCCTGGAGCCCGGGACACAACTACGAGCAGTACTTC.

This clonotype has at least ten counts. The chain recombines TRBV27 with TRBJ2-1, with 7 bases aligning to TRBD2. Germline V CDR1 and CDR2: MNHEY, SMNVEV (reference sequence). With V trimmed by 7 bases and J by 7 bases, 13 bases remained unmatched. The CDR3 extends over 15 amino acids. Here the CDR3 DNA reads TGTGCCAGCACTCCCGGCCCGGGAGGAACTAATGAGCAGTTCTTC. This translates into CASTPGPGGTNEQFF.

This clonotype was detected ten times or more. The V and J genes are TRBV14 and TRBJ2-7; 10 nucleotides match TRBD1. V was clipped by 3 bases and J by 0 bases; unmatched bases: 5. CDR3 length: 16 residues. CDR1 is SGHDN and CDR2 is FVKESK in the germline V gene. CDR3 protein: CASSHPGQGSSYEQYF. CDR3 bases: TGTGCCAGCAGCCACCCGGGACAGGGGAGCTCCTACGAGCAGTACTTC.

Comment on this clonotype: A single base separates this from a much larger clone, so it may be a read error. The chain combines TRBV20-1 with TRBJ2-3; possibly TRBD2 for D (5 bases). The V gene's germline CDR1 is DFQATT and CDR2 SNEGSKA (reference sequence). This CDR3 spans 15 amino acids. CDR3 loop: CSARDLALSTDAQYF. The CDR3 DNA is TGCAGTGCTAGAGATCTAGCCCTCAGCACAGATGCGCAGTATTTT.

The table lists this clonotype with many counts. The chain uses TRBV5-6 and TRBJ2-7; TRBD2 matches 11 bases. This CDR3 spans 14 amino acids. The trim removed 3 bases at V and 5 bases at J, leaving 4 bases unmatched. Germline CDR1 SGHDT, CDR2 YYEEEE. The CDR3 nucleotides are TGTGCCAGCAGCTCGGGACTAGCGGTAGACGAGCAGTACTTC. It translates to CASSSGLAVDEQYF. Full variable domain (remainder filled in from reference TRBV5-6 and TRBJ2-7): DAGVTQSPTHLIKTRGQQVTLRCSPKSGHDTVSWYQQALGQGPQFIFQYYEEEERQRGNFPDRFSGHQFPNYSSELNVNALLLGDSALYLCASSSGLAVDEQYFGPGTRLTVT.

This clonotype was found many times. The chain joins TRBV6-2 or TRBV6-3 to TRBJ2-7; the D gene is possibly TRBD2 (6 bases). This CDR3 contains 15 residues. V lost 1 base to trimming and J lost 5 bases, with 15 bases between them. CDR1 and CDR2 from the germline V gene are MNHEY and SVGEGT. CDR3 nucleotide sequence: TGTGCCAGCAGTTACTTGGAACTAGCAAACCACGAGCAGTACTTC. Its translation is CASSYLELANHEQYF.

At least ten counts were recorded for this clonotype. The CDR3 bases are TGTGCCAGCCAGGGGACAGGGTGGACAGATACGCAGTATTTT. Protein sequence: CASQGTGWTDTQYF. V gene TRBV6-2 or TRBV6-3 combines with J gene TRBJ2-3; 9 positions match TRBD1. The CDR3 length is 14 residues. Trimming removed 8 bases from V and 3 bases from J; junction bases left unmatched: 6. Germline V gives CDR1 MNHEY, CDR2 SVGEGT.

This clonotype came up many times. The chain employs TRBV4-3 and TRBJ2-7; D is unresolved. The CDR3 contains 13 residues. The V end was cut by 3 bases, the J end by 4 bases, with 10 bases between. Germline lookup yields CDR1 LGHNA and CDR2 YSLEER. The CDR3 DNA reads as TGCGCCAGCAGCCACAGTATTACTTACGAGCAGTACTTC. This sequence encodes CASSHSITYEQYF.

This clonotype appeared many times. This chain joins TRBV6-5 and TRBJ2-5, with 10 positions matching TRBD1. The V gene end was trimmed by 8 bases and the J gene end by 6 bases; junction bases not matched to a gene: 9. The CDR3 covers 14 residues. From germline, CDR1 is MNHEY and CDR2 SVGAGI. CDR3 bases: TGTGCCAGCCGACCGGGACAGGGGAGCCAGACCCAGTACTTC. Translated: CASRPGQGSQTQYF.

The V call is TRBV9, the J call TRBJ2-7; 8 nucleotides match TRBD2. The CDR3 length is 14 residues. From germline, CDR1 is SGDLS and CDR2 YYNGEE. Germline trimming cut 3 bases from V and 5 bases from J; bases unmatched to any gene: 7. The CDR3 loop reads CASSALGRGDEQYF. CDR3 in DNA: TGTGCCAGCAGCGCACTTGGGCGGGGGGACGAGCAGTACTTC.

The sample holds a few counts of this clonotype. This rearrangement joins TRBV7-9 to TRBJ2-7, with 11 positions matching TRBD2. Trimming at V came to 2 bases and at J to 3 bases, leaving 6 bases not matched to a gene. This CDR3 has 16 residues. Per germline, CDR1 SEHNR and CDR2 FQNEAQ (reference sequence). The DNA of the CDR3 is TGTGCCAGCAGCTTAATTATAGCGGGAGGGCTCTACGAGCAGTACTTC. Translating it yields CASSLIIAGGLYEQYF.

This clonotype was observed at least ten times. This chain uses TRBV12-5 with TRBJ1-1; D unclear. V gave up 5 bases and J gave up 0 bases, with 13 bases separating them. CDR3 size: 15 residues. The V gene's germline CDR1 is LGHNT and CDR2 FRNRAP. The CDR3 region is CASGPAPYLNTEAFF. In DNA, the CDR3 is TGTGCTAGTGGTCCCGCTCCTTACCTGAACACTGAAGCTTTCTTT.

This clonotype was seen many times. The chain is built from TRBV6-2 or TRBV6-3 and TRBJ2-3; the D is unclear. V lost 3 bases and J lost 6, with 10 bases in between. This CDR3 comprises 13 residues. Per germline, CDR1 MNHEY and CDR2 SVGEGT. The CDR3 sequence is CASSYIYPDTQYF. CDR3 sequence (DNA): TGTGCCAGCAGTTATATTTATCCGGATACGCAGTATTTT.